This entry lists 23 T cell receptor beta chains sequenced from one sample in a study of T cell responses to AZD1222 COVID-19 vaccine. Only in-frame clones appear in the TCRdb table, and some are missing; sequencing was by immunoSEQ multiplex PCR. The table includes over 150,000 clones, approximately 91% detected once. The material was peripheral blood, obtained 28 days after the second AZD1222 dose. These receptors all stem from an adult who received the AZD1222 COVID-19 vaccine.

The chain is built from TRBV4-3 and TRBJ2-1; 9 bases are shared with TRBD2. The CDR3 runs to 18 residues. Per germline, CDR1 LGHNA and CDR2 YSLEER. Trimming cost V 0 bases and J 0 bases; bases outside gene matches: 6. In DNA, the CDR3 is TGCGCCAGCAGCCAAGATGAGGCTAGCGGGATCTCCTACAATGAGCAGTTCTTC. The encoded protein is CASSQDEASGISYNEQFF.

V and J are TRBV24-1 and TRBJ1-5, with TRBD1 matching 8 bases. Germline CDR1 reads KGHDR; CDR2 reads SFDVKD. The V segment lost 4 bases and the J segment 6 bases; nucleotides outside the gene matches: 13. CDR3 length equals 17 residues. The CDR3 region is CATSDILGQDPFQPQHF. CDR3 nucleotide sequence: TGTGCCACCAGTGACATATTGGGACAGGACCCTTTTCAGCCCCAGCATTTT.

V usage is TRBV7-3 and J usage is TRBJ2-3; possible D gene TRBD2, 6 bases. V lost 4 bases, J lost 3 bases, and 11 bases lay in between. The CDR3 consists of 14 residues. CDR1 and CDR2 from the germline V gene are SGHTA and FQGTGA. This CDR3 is CASSSLGGTDTQYF. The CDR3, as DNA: TGTGCCAGCAGCTCCCTGGGGGGAACAGATACGCAGTATTTT.

CDR3 sequence (DNA): TGTGCCTGGAAAAGACGGGAGAACACTGAAGCTTTCTTT. Translating gives CAWKRRENTEAFF. The chain is built from TRBV30 and TRBJ1-1; D is unclear. There are 13 residues in the CDR3. CDR1 and CDR2 (germline): GTSNPN, SVGIG (reference sequence). V lost 4 bases and J 1 base, leaving 10 bases between the germline ends.

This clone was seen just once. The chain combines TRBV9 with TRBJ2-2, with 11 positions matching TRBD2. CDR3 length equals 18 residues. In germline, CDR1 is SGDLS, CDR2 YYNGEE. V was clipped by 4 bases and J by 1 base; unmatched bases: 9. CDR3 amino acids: CASSLPSGRIRNTGELFF. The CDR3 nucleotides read TGTGCCAGCAGCCTACCTAGCGGGAGGATTAGGAACACCGGGGAGCTGTTTTTT.

The CDR3 DNA sequence: TGTGCCAGCAGCTTAGAGGCTACCTACTCCTACGAGCAGTACTTC. Translating it yields CASSLEATYSYEQYF. This chain uses TRBV7-2 with TRBJ2-7; no definite D call. In germline, CDR1 is SGHTA, CDR2 FQGNSA. The CDR3 runs to 15 residues. The ends were cut back, 1 base at V and 0 bases at J, with 10 bases in the middle.

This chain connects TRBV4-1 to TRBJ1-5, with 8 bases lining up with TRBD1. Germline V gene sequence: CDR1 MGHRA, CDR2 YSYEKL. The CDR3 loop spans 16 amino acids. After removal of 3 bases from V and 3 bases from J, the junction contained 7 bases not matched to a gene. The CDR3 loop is CASSQGGTGVNQPQHF. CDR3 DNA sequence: TGCGCCAGCAGCCAGGGCGGGACAGGAGTCAATCAGCCCCAGCATTTT.

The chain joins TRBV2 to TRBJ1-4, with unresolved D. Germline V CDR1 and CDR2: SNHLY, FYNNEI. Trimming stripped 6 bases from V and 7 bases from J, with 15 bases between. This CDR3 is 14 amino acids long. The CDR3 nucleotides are TGTGCCAGCAGCGTGGACCGAGTGGGTGAAAAACTGTTTTTT. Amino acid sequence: CASSVDRVGEKLFF.

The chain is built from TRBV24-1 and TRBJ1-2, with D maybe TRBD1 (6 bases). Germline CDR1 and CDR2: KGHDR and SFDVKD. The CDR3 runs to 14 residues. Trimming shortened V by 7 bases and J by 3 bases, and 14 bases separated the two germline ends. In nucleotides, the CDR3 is TGTGCCACCAGGGGGTGGGGGGCCTACTATGGCTACACCTTC. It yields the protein CATRGWGAYYGYTF.

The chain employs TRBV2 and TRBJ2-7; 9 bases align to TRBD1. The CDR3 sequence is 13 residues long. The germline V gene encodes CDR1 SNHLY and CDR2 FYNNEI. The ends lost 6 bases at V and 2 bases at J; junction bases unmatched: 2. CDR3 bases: TGTGCCAGCAGAAGGACAGGGGCCTACGAGCAGTACTTC. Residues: CASRRTGAYEQYF.

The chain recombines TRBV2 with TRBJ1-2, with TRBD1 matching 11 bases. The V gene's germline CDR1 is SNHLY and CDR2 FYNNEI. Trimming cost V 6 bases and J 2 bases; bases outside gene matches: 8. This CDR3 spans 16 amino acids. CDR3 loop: CASRPDRGPGNYGYTF. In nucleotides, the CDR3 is TGTGCCAGCAGACCGGACAGGGGGCCGGGAAACTATGGCTACACCTTC.

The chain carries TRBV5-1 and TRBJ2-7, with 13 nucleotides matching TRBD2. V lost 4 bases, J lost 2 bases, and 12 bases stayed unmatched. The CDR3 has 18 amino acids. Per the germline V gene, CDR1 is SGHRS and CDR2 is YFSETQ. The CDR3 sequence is CASSLGLAGTLGTYEQYF. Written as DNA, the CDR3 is TGCGCCAGCAGCCTGGGACTAGCGGGAACGTTGGGTACCTACGAGCAGTACTTC.

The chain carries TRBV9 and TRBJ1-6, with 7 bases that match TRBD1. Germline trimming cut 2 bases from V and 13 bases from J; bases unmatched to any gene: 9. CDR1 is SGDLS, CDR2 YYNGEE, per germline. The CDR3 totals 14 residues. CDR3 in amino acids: CASSVRDSSLPLHF. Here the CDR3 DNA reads TGTGCCAGCAGCGTCCGGGACAGCTCTCTTCCCCTCCACTTT.

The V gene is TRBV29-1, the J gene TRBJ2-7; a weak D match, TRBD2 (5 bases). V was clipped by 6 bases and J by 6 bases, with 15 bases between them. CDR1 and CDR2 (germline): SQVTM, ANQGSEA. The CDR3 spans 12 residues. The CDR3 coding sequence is TGCAGCGTCCCGGGGAACTTGGGCGAGCAGTACTTC. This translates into CSVPGNLGEQYF.

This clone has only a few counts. CDR3 sequence (DNA): TGTGCCAGCAGTGAAGTTGGGACAGACGAGCAGTACTTC. Its translation is CASSEVGTDEQYF. This chain uses TRBV2 with TRBJ2-7; the match to TRBD1 covers 7 bases. The CDR3 has 13 residues. V lost 1 base and J lost 5; bases outside the gene matches: 2. Germline V gene lookup returns CDR1 SNHLY and CDR2 FYNNEI.

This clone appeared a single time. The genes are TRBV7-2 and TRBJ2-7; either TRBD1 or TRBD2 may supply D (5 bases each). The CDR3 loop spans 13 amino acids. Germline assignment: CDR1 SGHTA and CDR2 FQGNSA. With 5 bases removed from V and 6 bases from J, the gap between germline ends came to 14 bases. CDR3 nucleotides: TGTGCCAGCAGCCCGACGCGTGGGGGCGAGCAGTACTTC. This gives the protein CASSPTRGGEQYF. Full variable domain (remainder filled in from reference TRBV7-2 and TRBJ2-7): GAGVSQSPSNKVTEKGKDVELRCDPISGHTALYWYRQSLGQGLEFLIYFQGNSAPDKSGLPSDRFSAERTGGSVSTLTIQRTQQEDSAVYLCASSPTRGGEQYFGPGTRLTVT.

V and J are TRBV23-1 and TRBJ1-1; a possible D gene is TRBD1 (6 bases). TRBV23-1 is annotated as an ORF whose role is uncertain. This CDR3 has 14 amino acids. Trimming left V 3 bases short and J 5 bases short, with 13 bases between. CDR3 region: CASSHPEGETEAFF. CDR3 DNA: TGCGCCAGCAGTCACCCCGAGGGGGAGACTGAAGCTTTCTTT.

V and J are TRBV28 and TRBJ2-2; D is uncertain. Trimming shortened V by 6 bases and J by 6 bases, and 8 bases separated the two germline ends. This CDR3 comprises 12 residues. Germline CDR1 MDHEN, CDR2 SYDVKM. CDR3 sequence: CASSPAAGELFF. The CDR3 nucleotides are TGTGCCAGCAGCCCGGCGGCCGGGGAGCTGTTTTTT.

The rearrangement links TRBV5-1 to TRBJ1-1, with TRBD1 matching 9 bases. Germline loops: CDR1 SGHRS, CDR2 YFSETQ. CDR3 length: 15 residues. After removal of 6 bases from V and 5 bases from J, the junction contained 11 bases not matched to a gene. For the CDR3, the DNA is TGCGCCAGCACCCTGTCACAGGGGGCCTGGACTGAAGCTTTCTTT. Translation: CASTLSQGAWTEAFF. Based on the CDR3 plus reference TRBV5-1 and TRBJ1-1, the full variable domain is KAGVTQTPRYLIKTRGQQVTLSCSPISGHRSVSWYQQTPGQGLQFLFEYFSETQRNKGNFPGRFSGRQFSNSRSEMNVSTLELGDSALYLCASTLSQGAWTEAFFGQGTRLTVV.

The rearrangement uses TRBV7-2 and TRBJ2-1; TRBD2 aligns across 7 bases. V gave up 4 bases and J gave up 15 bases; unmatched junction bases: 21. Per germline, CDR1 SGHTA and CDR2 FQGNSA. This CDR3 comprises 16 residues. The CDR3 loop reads CASSSTRSGGRMGMFF. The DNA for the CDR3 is TGTGCCAGCAGCTCGACAAGATCGGGAGGAAGAATGGGGATGTTCTTC.

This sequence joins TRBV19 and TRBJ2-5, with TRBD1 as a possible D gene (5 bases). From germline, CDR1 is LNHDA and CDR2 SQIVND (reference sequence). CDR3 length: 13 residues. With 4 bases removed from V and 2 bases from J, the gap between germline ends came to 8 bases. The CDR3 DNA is TGTGCCAGTAGTACAGGGATACAAGAGACCCAGTACTTC. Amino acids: CASSTGIQETQYF.

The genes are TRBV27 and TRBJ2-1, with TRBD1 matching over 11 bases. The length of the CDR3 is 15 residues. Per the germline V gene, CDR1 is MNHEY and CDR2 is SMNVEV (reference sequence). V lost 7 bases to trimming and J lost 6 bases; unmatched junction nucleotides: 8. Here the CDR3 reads CASTWTGGDPNEQFF. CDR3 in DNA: TGTGCCAGCACATGGACAGGGGGCGACCCCAATGAGCAGTTCTTC.

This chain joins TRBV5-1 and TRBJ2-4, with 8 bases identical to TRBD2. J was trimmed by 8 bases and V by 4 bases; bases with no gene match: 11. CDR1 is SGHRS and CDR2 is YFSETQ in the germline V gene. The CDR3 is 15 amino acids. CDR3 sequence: CASSPTAGVGDIQYF. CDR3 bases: TGCGCCAGCAGCCCCACAGCGGGGGTGGGGGACATTCAGTACTTC.